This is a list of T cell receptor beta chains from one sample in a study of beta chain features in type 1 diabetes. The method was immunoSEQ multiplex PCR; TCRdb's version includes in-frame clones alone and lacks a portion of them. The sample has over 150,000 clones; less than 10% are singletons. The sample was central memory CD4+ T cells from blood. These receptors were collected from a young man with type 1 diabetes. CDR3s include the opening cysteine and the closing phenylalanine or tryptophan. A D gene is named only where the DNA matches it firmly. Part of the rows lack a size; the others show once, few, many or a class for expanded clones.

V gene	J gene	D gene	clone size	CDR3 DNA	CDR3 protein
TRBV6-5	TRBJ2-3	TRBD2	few	TGTGCCAGCAGTTACCGGGGCGGGAGAGGAGATACGCAGTATTTT	CASSYRGGRGDTQYF
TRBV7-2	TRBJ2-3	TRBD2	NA	TGTGCCAGCAGCTTTGGAGCGGGGGGGAGGACAGATACGCAGTATTTT	CASSFGAGGRTDTQYF
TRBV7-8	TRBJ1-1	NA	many	TGTGCCAGCAGCCAACTAGGTACTGAAGCTTTCTTT	CASSQLGTEAFF
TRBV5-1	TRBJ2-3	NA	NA	TGCGCCAGCAGCTTCCCTAGCACAGATACGCAGTATTTT	CASSFPSTDTQYF
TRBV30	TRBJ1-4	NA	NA	TGTGCCTGGAGTGACAGGCTAACTAATGAAAAACTGTTTTTT	CAWSDRLTNEKLFF
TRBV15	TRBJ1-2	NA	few	TGTGCCACCAGCGGCACTAACTATGGCTACACCTTC	CATSGTNYGYTF
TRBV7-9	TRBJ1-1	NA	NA	TGTGCCAGCAGCCTGGGACACCAGAACACTGAAGCTTTCTTT	CASSLGHQNTEAFF
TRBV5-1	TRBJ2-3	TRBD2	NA	TGCGCCAGCAGCCATTATAGCGGGGGGGCAAGAGATACGCAGTATTTT	CASSHYSGGARDTQYF
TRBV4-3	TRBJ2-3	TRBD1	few	TGCGCCAGCAGCCAAAGCCCCGGGACAGAAAATACGCAGTATTTT	CASSQSPGTENTQYF
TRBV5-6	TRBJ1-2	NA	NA	TGTGCCAGCAGCCTTCTCTGGCAGGGCCAAGCTAACTATGGCTACACCTTC	CASSLLWQGQANYGYTF
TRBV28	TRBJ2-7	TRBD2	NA	TGTGCCAGCAGTGTTACTAGCGGGAGCCCGAGCTCCTACGAGCAGTACTTC	CASSVTSGSPSSYEQYF
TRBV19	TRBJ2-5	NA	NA	TGTGCCAGTAGCCGACACCAGGAGACCCAGTACTTC	CASSRHQETQYF
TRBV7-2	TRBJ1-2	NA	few	TGTGCCAGCAGCGGACGGACAGATACATGGGGCTACACCTTC	CASSGRTDTWGYTF
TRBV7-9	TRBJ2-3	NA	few	TGTGCCAGCAGCTGGGCCTCAGATACGCAGTATTTT	CASSWASDTQYF
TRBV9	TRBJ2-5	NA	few	TGTGCCAGCTCCGAGCGGAGGGGGCCAGAGACCCAGTACTTC	CASSERRGPETQYF
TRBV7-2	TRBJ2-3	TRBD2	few	TGTGCCAGCAGCTTAATAGAGGGAGGGGATACGCAGTATTTT	CASSLIEGGDTQYF